This is a list of T cell receptor beta chains from one sample in a study of beta chain features in type 1 diabetes. Assay: immunoSEQ multiplex PCR; the TCRdb copy retains only in-frame clones and omits some. The sample has about 400,000 clones, roughly an eighth seen once. The sequenced sample was naive CD4+ T cells from blood. The source is a woman in her late teens or twenties with type 1 diabetes. CDR3s include the opening cysteine and the closing phenylalanine or tryptophan. The D gene is left open where the match is weak. Only part of the rows carry a size: once, few, many, or a class if the clone is expanded.

cdr3_nt,cdr3_aa,d_call,j_call,clone_size,v_call
TGTGCCAGCAAGCCGACACTAGCGGGGGGCCCGGATACGCAGTATTTT,CASKPTLAGGPDTQYF,TRBD2,TRBJ2-3,few,TRBV7-9
TGCGCCAGCAGCATCGGACAGGGTATGTGGACTGAAGCTTTCTTT,CASSIGQGMWTEAFF,TRBD1,TRBJ1-1,few,TRBV4-3
TGCGCCAGCAGCCAAGGGAGACAGGGGGATGAAGCTTTCTTT,CASSQGRQGDEAFF,TRBD1,TRBJ1-1,NA,TRBV4-3
TGTGCCAGCAGTCGAGCCGGGAGGGGGAAACTGTTTTTT,CASSRAGRGKLFF,NA,TRBJ1-4,NA,TRBV13
TGTGCCAGCAGTTTTGACAGGGGGCATGGCTACACCTTC,CASSFDRGHGYTF,TRBD1,TRBJ1-2,once,TRBV7-9
TGTGCCAGCAGTTTGAGCGGATCCACAGATACGCAGTATTTT,CASSLSGSTDTQYF,NA,TRBJ2-3,few,TRBV28
TGTGCCAGCAGTTTGCGGGAGGGCCGCCGTGGCACAGATACGCAGTATTTT,CASSLREGRRGTDTQYF,TRBD2,TRBJ2-3,NA,TRBV28
TGTGCCGGAGGCCTGGGCACAGATACGCAGTATTTT,CAGGLGTDTQYF,NA,TRBJ2-3,few,TRBV7-9
TGCGCCAGCAGCTTGGACGGGGATGACTACGAGCAGTACTTC,CASSLDGDDYEQYF,NA,TRBJ2-7,few,TRBV5-1
TGCGCCAGCAGCGCCCCGGAGGGCCGTGGTGATGAGCAGTTCTTC,CASSAPEGRGDEQFF,NA,TRBJ2-1,NA,TRBV5-1
TGTGCCAGCAGCGGTCGGCGGACAGCCGGATTCCTGTCCCTCCACTTT,CASSGRRTAGFLSLHF,NA,TRBJ1-6,NA,TRBV21-1
TGTGCCAGCAGTCTAGGCAATCAGCCCCAGCATTTT,CASSLGNQPQHF,NA,TRBJ1-5,NA,TRBV28
TGTGCCAGCAGTTCCGGACAGGTCCGGCCCCAGCATTTT,CASSSGQVRPQHF,TRBD1,TRBJ1-5,NA,TRBV28
TGCGCCAGCAGCTTGGGAACTAGCGGAGAGACCCAGTACTTC,CASSLGTSGETQYF,TRBD2,TRBJ2-5,few,TRBV5-1
TGTGCCAGCTCACCACCGTCCACAGACCTCAGCTACTTC,CASSPPSTDLSYF,NA,TRBJ2-4,NA,TRBV18
TGTGCCAGCAGCTTAGTCACTCAAGAGACCCAGTACTTC,CASSLVTQETQYF,NA,TRBJ2-5,NA,TRBV7-2
TGTGCCAGCATCGGAGCAGGGGGGAGTAAAAACATTCAGTACTTC,CASIGAGGSKNIQYF,NA,TRBJ2-4,NA,TRBV28
TGTGCCAGCAGCTTACGGGGGAATAATTCACCCCTCCACTTT,CASSLRGNNSPLHF,NA,TRBJ1-6,NA,TRBV7-2
TGTGCCAGCAGCCCCCTTCCCGCCAACGTCCTGACTTTC,CASSPLPANVLTF,NA,TRBJ2-6,few,TRBV25-1
TGTGCCAGCAGCTACGGGACAGGAGTACTCCGAACCTACGAGCAGTACTTC,CASSYGTGVLRTYEQYF,TRBD1,TRBJ2-7,few,TRBV14
TGTGCCAGCAGCTTAGATTTGTACAGGACTAACTATGGCTACACCTTC,CASSLDLYRTNYGYTF,NA,TRBJ1-2,NA,TRBV11-2
TGTGCCAGCAGCTTATCCGGGGGCACAGATACGCAGTATTTT,CASSLSGGTDTQYF,NA,TRBJ2-3,few,TRBV7-3
TGCGCCAGCAGCTTGGGCAGGGTGGCGTATGGCTACACCTTC,CASSLGRVAYGYTF,NA,TRBJ1-2,few,TRBV5-1
TGCGCCAGCAGCCAAGGTCCGGGGGGTGAGCAGTACTTC,CASSQGPGGEQYF,TRBD2,TRBJ2-7,few,TRBV4-1
TGTGCCAGCAGCCCAGGTGGCGGGAGCTCCTACGAGCAGTACTTC,CASSPGGGSSYEQYF,TRBD2,TRBJ2-7,few,TRBV7-9
TGTGCCAGCAGCCCCAGGACAGGGGGGAAAGCTTTCTTT,CASSPRTGGKAFF,TRBD1,TRBJ1-1,NA,TRBV14
TGTGCCAGCAGCCCGAGCGGAGAGACCCAGTACTTC,CASSPSGETQYF,NA,TRBJ2-5,NA,TRBV7-2
TGTGCCAGCAGCGCTGGAGGGGGCCATGAGCAGTTCTTC,CASSAGGGHEQFF,NA,TRBJ2-1,few,TRBV7-8
TGTGCCAGCAGCAACCCAGGGGATGGCTACACCTTC,CASSNPGDGYTF,NA,TRBJ1-2,NA,TRBV28
TGTGCCAGCAGCTTCCGTACTAGCGGGGGGGCGGGTGACCCAGATACGCAGTATTTT,CASSFRTSGGAGDPDTQYF,TRBD2,TRBJ2-3,NA,TRBV7-2
TGTGCCAGCAGCTCAAGGGGGTCTGGGGCCAACGTCCTGACTTTC,CASSSRGSGANVLTF,NA,TRBJ2-6,NA,TRBV25-1
TGCGCCAGCAGCCTTGAGGACAGGGGGGACAATGAGCAGTTCTTC,CASSLEDRGDNEQFF,TRBD1,TRBJ2-1,few,TRBV4-3
TGTGCCAGCAGTTTACAAGCGGTACACCTAGGGGAGCAGTTCTTC,CASSLQAVHLGEQFF,NA,TRBJ2-1,NA,TRBV28
TGTGCCTGGAGTAGCGGGAGGCCCTCCTACGAGCAGTACTTC,CAWSSGRPSYEQYF,TRBD2,TRBJ2-7,few,TRBV30
TGTGCCAGCACCCCGCCGGGGCGGGAGAGGTCCTACAATGAGCAGTTCTTC,CASTPPGRERSYNEQFF,TRBD2,TRBJ2-1,NA,TRBV5-4
TGTGCCAGCAGTCCGGGCGCAGGGATCGGCGAAGCTTTCTTT,CASSPGAGIGEAFF,NA,TRBJ1-1,NA,TRBV5-5
TGTGCCAGCAGCCAAGAGGGGGGAGGCGATCAGCCCCAGCATTTT,CASSQEGGGDQPQHF,NA,TRBJ1-5,few,TRBV4-2
TGTGCCAGTAATGGGGGACAGGTGATGGATCAGCCCCAGCATTTT,CASNGGQVMDQPQHF,TRBD1,TRBJ1-5,few,TRBV19
TGTGCCTGGAGTGTCTTAGATACGCAGTATTTT,CAWSVLDTQYF,NA,TRBJ2-3,NA,TRBV30
TGCAGCGGCGGGGAGTACAATCAGCCCCAGCATTTT,CSGGEYNQPQHF,NA,TRBJ1-5,few,TRBV29-1
TGTGCCAGCAGCCAGGGCATTAACTATGGCTACACCTTC,CASSQGINYGYTF,NA,TRBJ1-2,NA,TRBV14
TGTGCCGGTGACAGGGGGCCCAATTCCGGGGGGGAGACCCAGTACTTC,CAGDRGPNSGGETQYF,TRBD1,TRBJ2-5,few,TRBV30
TGTGCCAGCAGCCCAGACAGGGGGCGTTACAATGAGCAGTTCTTC,CASSPDRGRYNEQFF,TRBD1,TRBJ2-1,NA,TRBV7-2